The 2 T cell receptor beta chains below were found in one sample sequenced in a study of CD4+ T cells in melanoma (dated 2022 in TCRdb). Receptors were amplified or captured by the immunoSEQ multiplex PCR assay. The table comes from immuneACCESS by way of TCRdb, which keeps in-frame sequences with V and J called. Part of the clones is missing from these tables; in studies checked, under half for an unresolved V gene and the rest for unknown reasons. The sample table shows over 100,000 clones, and 80% to 95% are seen once. Together, the top ten hold about 3.5% of the sample. Material for sequencing was peripheral blood. These TCRs come from a human donor with melanoma.

In this sample, this clone turned up once. Here the CDR3 DNA reads TGCGCCAGCAGCCAAGGTGGGGCAACCCGGGGGGTCTATGGCTACACCTTC. Its protein product is CASSQGGATRGVYGYTF. This chain uses TRBV4-1 with TRBJ1-2, with D maybe TRBD1 (5 bases). V was cut by 1 base and J by 4 bases, with 19 bases left in between. The CDR3 has 17 amino acids. Germline V gene data show CDR1 as MGHRA and CDR2 as YSYEKL.

This rearrangement joins TRBV7-6 to TRBJ2-3, with 11 bases fitting TRBD2. Per the germline V gene, CDR1 is SGHVS and CDR2 is FNYEAQ. The CDR3 loop spans 18 amino acids. Trimming took 0 bases from V and 8 from J; bases not matched to a gene: 13. CDR3 sequence (DNA): TGTGCCAGCAGCTTAGCGTCCCGACTAGCGGGGCGTCATAGTACGCAGTATTTT. Translating it yields CASSLASRLAGRHSTQYF. Supplemented by reference TRBV7-6 and TRBJ2-3, the full variable domain reads GAGVSQSPRYKVTKRGQDVALRCDPISGHVSLYWYRQALGQGPEFLTYFNYEAQQDKSGLPNDRFSAERPEGSISTLTIQRTEQRDSAMYRCASSLASRLAGRHSTQYFGPGTRLTVL.